The following is a T cell receptor beta chain sequence with its context. These data come from a study of blood T cell repertoires in COVID-19. In the study overall: Some COVID-19 samples were acute and others convalescent; all came from the United States, Italy and Spain.

Sequencing was performed with immunoSEQ multiplex PCR; in TCRdb, only in-frame clones are kept and a portion is missing. The sample has 200,000 to 300,000 clones, approximately 86% seen once. This CDR3 is 15 amino acids long. V dropped 8 bases and J dropped 2 bases, with 19 bases sitting between them. This chain joins TRBV6-7 and TRBJ2-7; TRBD2 might be the D (6 bases). TRBV6-7 is designated an ORF whose function remains uncertain. The specimen sequenced was peripheral blood. The sequence came from a man between 60 and 75 years old who had recovered from COVID-19. DNA of the CDR3: TGTGCCAGCTGGCGGGGCAACCACCCGACCTACGAGCAGTACTTC. Its protein product is CASWRGNHPTYEQYF.